A selection of T cell receptor beta chains follows, all from one sample in a study of T cell responses to AZD1222 COVID-19 vaccine. Data came from immunoSEQ multiplex PCR; TCRdb stores just in-frame clones and leaves some out. In the table there are under 150,000 clones, 70% to 90% of which are singletons. The sequencing here drew on peripheral blood, taken on day 0 of AZD1222 vaccination. The receptor set was obtained from an adult in good health. Each CDR3 is given with its conserved first and last residue. The listing skips clone size in some rows; elsewhere it reads once, few, many or a size class.

V: TRBV7-3
size: once
CDR3: CASSLTPVNTEAFF

V: TRBV10-1
size: few
CDR3: CASSELLAGGRETQYF

V: TRBV5-1
size: .
CDR3: CASSLVWGAGEQYF

V: TRBV7-3
size: .
CDR3: CASSPGHVNTEAFF

V: TRBV10-1
size: .
CDR3: CASSVDRAYGYTF

V: TRBV24-1
size: .
CDR3: CATSDPTTGTYEQYF

V: TRBV30
size: .
CDR3: CASDRATNEKLFF

V: TRBV7-9
size: .
CDR3: CASSFGTSLSNTGELFF

V: TRBV19
size: .
CDR3: CASSEQGTAGELFF

V: TRBV5-6
size: .
CDR3: CASINLGQLLREAFF

V: TRBV7-7
size: .
CDR3: CASSNSRQPQHF

V: TRBV5-1
size: once
CDR3: CASSFGVAEMSSYEQYF

V: TRBV10-1
size: .
CDR3: CASSGGQYNEQFF

V: TRBV3-1/TRBV3-2
size: .
CDR3: CASSRLPHEQFF

V: TRBV7-2
size: .
CDR3: CASSRGQGLGEQYF

V: TRBV5-5
size: .
CDR3: CASSALTSGGATDTQYF

V: TRBV5-1
size: once
CDR3: CASSFSGGTSYEQYF

V: TRBV12-5
size: .
CDR3: CASGPQEGLGNEQFF

V: TRBV11-2
size: .
CDR3: CASSLSQGAVREQYF

V: TRBV7-2
size: .
CDR3: CASSLTAGDTQYF

V: TRBV4-2
size: .
CDR3: CASSQDSGQGPDTQYF

V: TRBV7-2
size: once
CDR3: CASSLKIVRRDEQFF

V: TRBV6-2/TRBV6-3
size: .
CDR3: CASSRTSGRRELFF

V: TRBV11-2
size: .
CDR3: CASSLVGLSPNYGYTF

V: TRBV30
size: .
CDR3: CAWSRGQVNQPQHF

V: TRBV11-3
size: .
CDR3: CASSSSSGHYEQYF

V: TRBV4-1
size: .
CDR3: CASSQEGTSGRSSHEQYF

V: TRBV5-4
size: .
CDR3: CASSLRQISPLHF

V: TRBV6-1
size: .
CDR3: CASREMDRVGSGYGYTF

V: TRBV7-9
size: .
CDR3: CASSRRTQNYGYTF

V: TRBV21-1
size: once
CDR3: CASTKGEQYF

V: TRBV18
size: .
CDR3: CASSPPNRDNTEAFF

V: TRBV6-5
size: few
CDR3: CASKIDGLSKNIQYF

V: TRBV29-1
size: .
CDR3: CSVVRDLNYGYTF

V: TRBV5-8
size: .
CDR3: CASSLAERHEQFF

V: TRBV5-6
size: .
CDR3: CASSSPHREKLFF

V: TRBV11-1
size: .
CDR3: CASSRSGENEKLFF

V: TRBV18
size: .
CDR3: CASRGTGGYTEAFF

V: TRBV5-6
size: .
CDR3: CASSRIGGFVNTEAFF

V: TRBV9
size: once
CDR3: CASTRLGLANTDTQYF

V: TRBV7-3
size: once
CDR3: CASSLNPRTDTQYF

V: TRBV4-1
size: few
CDR3: CASSPGQGPQINEQFF

V: TRBV5-1
size: .
CDR3: CATSPRRGADTQYF

V: TRBV28
size: .
CDR3: CASSSPGGLVWEAFF

V: TRBV7-6
size: .
CDR3: CASSLSLDRGTEAFF

V: TRBV4-3
size: .
CDR3: CASSGGGLGNEQFF

V: TRBV27
size: .
CDR3: CASRDRPHTEAFF

V: TRBV19
size: .
CDR3: CASSFLPGSTGGSREQFF

V: TRBV7-2
size: once
CDR3: CASSFIRNTEAFF

V: TRBV15
size: .
CDR3: CATSRDGTGELFF